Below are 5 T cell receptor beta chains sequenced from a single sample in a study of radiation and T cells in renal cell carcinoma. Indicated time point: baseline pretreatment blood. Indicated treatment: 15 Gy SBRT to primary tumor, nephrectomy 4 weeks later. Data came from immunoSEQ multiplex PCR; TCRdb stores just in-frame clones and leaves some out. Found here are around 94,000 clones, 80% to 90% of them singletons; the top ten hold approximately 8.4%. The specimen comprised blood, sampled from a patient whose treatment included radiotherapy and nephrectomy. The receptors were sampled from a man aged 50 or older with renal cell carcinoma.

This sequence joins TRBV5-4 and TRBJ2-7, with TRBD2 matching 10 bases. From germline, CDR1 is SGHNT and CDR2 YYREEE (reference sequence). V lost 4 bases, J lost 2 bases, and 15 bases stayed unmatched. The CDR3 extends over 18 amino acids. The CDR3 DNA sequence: TGTGCCAGCAGCCCGAATGGACTAGCGGCCTTCCCTGCCTACGAGCAGTACTTC. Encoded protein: CASSPNGLAAFPAYEQYF.

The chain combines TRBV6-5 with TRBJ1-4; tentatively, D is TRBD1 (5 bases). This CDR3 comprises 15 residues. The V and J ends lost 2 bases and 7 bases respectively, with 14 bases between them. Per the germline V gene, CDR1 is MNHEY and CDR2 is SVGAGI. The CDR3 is CASSYGPGLGEKLFF. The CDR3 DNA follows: TGTGCCAGCAGTTACGGTCCAGGGCTGGGTGAAAAACTGTTTTTT.

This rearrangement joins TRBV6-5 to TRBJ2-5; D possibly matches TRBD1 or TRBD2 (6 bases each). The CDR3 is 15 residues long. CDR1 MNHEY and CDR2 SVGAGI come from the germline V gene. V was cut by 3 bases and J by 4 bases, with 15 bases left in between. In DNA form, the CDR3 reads TGTGCCAGCAGTTATTCCCCGGGGGCTGGAGAGACCCAGTACTTC. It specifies CASSYSPGAGETQYF.

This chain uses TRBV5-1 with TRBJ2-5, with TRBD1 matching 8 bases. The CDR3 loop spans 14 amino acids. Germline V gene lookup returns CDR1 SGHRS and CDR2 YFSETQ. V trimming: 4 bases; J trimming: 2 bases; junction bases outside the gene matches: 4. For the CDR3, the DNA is TGCGCCAGCAGCCTCGACAGGGGTCAAGAGACCCAGTACTTC. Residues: CASSLDRGQETQYF. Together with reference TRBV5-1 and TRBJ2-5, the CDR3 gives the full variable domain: KAGVTQTPRYLIKTRGQQVTLSCSPISGHRSVSWYQQTPGQGLQFLFEYFSETQRNKGNFPGRFSGRQFSNSRSEMNVSTLELGDSALYLCASSLDRGQETQYFGPGTRLLVL.

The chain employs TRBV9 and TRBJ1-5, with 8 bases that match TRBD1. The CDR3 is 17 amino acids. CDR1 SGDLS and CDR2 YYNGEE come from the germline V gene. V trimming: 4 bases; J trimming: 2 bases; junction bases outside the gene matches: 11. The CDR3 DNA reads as TGTGCCAGCAGCCCTCCGGACAGGGCCATTTGCAATCAGCCCCAGCATTTT. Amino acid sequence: CASSPPDRAICNQPQHF. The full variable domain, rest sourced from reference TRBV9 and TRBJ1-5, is DSGVTQTPKHLITATGQRVTLRCSPRSGDLSVYWYQQSLDQGLQFLIQYYNGEERAKGNILERFSAQQFPDLHSELNLSSLELGDSALYFCASSPPDRAICNQPQHFGDGTRLSIL.